Below are 9 T cell receptor beta chains sequenced from a single sample in a study of shared clonotypes between healthy human individuals. Positive CCR7 selection of CD45RO-negative cells yielded the naive CD8 cells, and terminally differentiated effector memory CD45RA+ cells were excluded. Here immunoSEQ multiplex PCR was the method, and the copy in TCRdb shows in-frame clones only, minus some. This table has 550,000 to 600,000 clones, roughly 98% appearing once. The sample was naive CD8+ T cells sorted from blood. The receptors here all came from a man aged 30-40 years in good health.

The J gene is TRBJ1-4, the V gene TRBV19; possibly TRBD1 for D (5 bases). The CDR3 is 16 residues long. V lost 9 bases, J lost 8 bases, and 25 bases lay in between. CDR1 LNHDA and CDR2 SQIVND come from the germline V gene (reference sequence). This CDR3 reads CARNTNPTRGREKLFF. The CDR3 DNA follows: TGTGCCAGAAATACAAACCCAACAAGGGGTCGAGAAAAACTGTTTTTT. The full variable domain, its missing parts supplied by reference TRBV19 and TRBJ1-4, is DGGITQSPKYLFRKEGQNVTLSCEQNLNHDAMYWYRQDPGQGLRLIYYSQIVNDFQKGDIAEGYSVSREKKESFPLTVTSAQKNPTAFYLCARNTNPTRGREKLFFGSGTQLSVL.

The genes are TRBV11-2 and TRBJ2-6; D remains unclear. In germline, CDR1 is SGHAT, CDR2 FQNNGV. V shed 5 bases and J shed 0 bases, with 8 bases lying between them. The CDR3 covers 15 residues. CDR3 bases: TGTGCCAGCAGCCTAATGTCCTCTGGGGCCAACGTCCTGACTTTC. Protein sequence: CASSLMSSGANVLTF. Drawing the rest from reference TRBV11-2 and TRBJ2-6, the complete variable domain is EAGVAQSPRYKIIEKRQSVAFWCNPISGHATLYWYQQILGQGPKLLIQFQNNGVVDDSQLPKDRFSAERLKGVDSTLKIQPAKLEDSAVYLCASSLMSSGANVLTFGAGSRLTVL.

This clone occurred once. The V and J genes are TRBV19 and TRBJ2-7, with D possibly being TRBD2 (5 bases). Germline-derived CDR1 and CDR2 are LNHDA and SQIVND (reference sequence). V was pared by 3 bases and J by 5 bases, with 14 bases between. CDR3 length equals 14 residues. CDR3 sequence: CASSMGGWTNEQYF. The DNA for the CDR3 is TGTGCCAGTAGTATGGGCGGGTGGACGAACGAGCAGTACTTC. The full variable domain, with the rest looked up from reference TRBV19 and TRBJ2-7, is DGGITQSPKYLFRKEGQNVTLSCEQNLNHDAMYWYRQDPGQGLRLIYYSQIVNDFQKGDIAEGYSVSREKKESFPLTVTSAQKNPTAFYLCASSMGGWTNEQYFGPGTRLTVT.

The chain recombines TRBV14 with TRBJ2-3; a possible D gene is TRBD1 (5 bases). V was clipped by 0 bases and J by 2 bases, with 15 bases between them. Germline values: CDR1 SGHDN, CDR2 FVKESK. The CDR3 spans 17 residues. CDR3 sequence: CASSQDSWTPFTDTQYF. The CDR3 region has the DNA TGTGCCAGCAGCCAAGATTCTTGGACACCTTTCACAGATACGCAGTATTTT.

The chain recombines TRBV13 with TRBJ1-5, with TRBD1 matching over 7 bases. The CDR3 covers 15 residues. V shed 5 bases and J 3 bases; nucleotides not matched to a gene: 7. From germline, CDR1 is PRHDT and CDR2 FYEKMQ (reference sequence). The CDR3 here is CASSPGRGLNQPQHF. CDR3 coding DNA: TGTGCCAGCAGCCCGGGGAGGGGGCTCAATCAGCCCCAGCATTTT.

The J gene is TRBJ1-1, the V gene TRBV4-1; no clear D gene. V lost 4 bases, J lost 3 bases, and 12 bases lay in between. The CDR3 runs 14 residues. The germline V gene has CDR1 MGHRA and CDR2 YSYEKL. The CDR3 sequence: CASSLRTSDTEAFF. The CDR3 DNA follows: TGCGCCAGCAGCCTGCGTACAAGCGACACTGAAGCTTTCTTT.

This clone was detected only once. The V call is TRBV6-5, the J call TRBJ2-2; D is uncertain. The V end lost 6 bases, the J end lost 3 bases, and 11 bases lay between the germline ends. Germline CDR1 MNHEY, CDR2 SVGAGI. The CDR3 length is 14 residues. The CDR3 here is CASRPYTYTGELFF. In DNA form, the CDR3 reads TGTGCCAGCAGACCCTACACGTACACCGGGGAGCTGTTTTTT.

This clone was seen once. The chain combines TRBV30 with TRBJ2-2; D is possibly TRBD1 or TRBD2 (5 bases each). V lost 2 bases and J lost 0, with 10 bases in between. Germline CDR1 GTSNPN, CDR2 SVGIG (reference sequence). The CDR3 extends over 15 amino acids. CDR3 sequence (DNA): TGTGCCTGGAGTCCCGGGGCAACGAACACCGGGGAGCTGTTTTTT. This codes for CAWSPGATNTGELFF.

V gene TRBV4-2 combines with J gene TRBJ2-1, with unresolved D. CDR3 size: 15 residues. The germline V gene has CDR1 LGHNA and CDR2 YNFKEQ. Trimming took off 0 bases at V and 2 bases at J, with 8 bases between the two ends. The DNA of the CDR3 is TGTGCCAGCAGCCAAGAACTCCTTACCTACAATGAGCAGTTCTTC. Protein: CASSQELLTYNEQFF.